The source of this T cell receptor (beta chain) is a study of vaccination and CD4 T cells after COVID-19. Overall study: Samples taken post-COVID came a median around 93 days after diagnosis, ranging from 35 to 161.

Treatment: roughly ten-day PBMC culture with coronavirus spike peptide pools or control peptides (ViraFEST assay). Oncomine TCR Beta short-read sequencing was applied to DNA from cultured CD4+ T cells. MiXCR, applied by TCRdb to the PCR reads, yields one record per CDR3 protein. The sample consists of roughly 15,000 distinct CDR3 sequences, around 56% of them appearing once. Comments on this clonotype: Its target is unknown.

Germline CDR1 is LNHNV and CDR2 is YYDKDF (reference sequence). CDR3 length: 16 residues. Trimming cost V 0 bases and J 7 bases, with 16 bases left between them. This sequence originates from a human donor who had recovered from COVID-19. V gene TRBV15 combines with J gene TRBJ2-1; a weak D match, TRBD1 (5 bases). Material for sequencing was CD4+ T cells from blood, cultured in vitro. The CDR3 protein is CATSRDYAGPVNEQFF. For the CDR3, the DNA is TGTGCCACCAGCAGAGATTACGCAGGGCCGGTAAATGAGCAGTTCTTC.